This entry lists 12 T cell receptor beta chains sequenced from one sample in a study of cytomegalovirus exposure and HLA in healthy donors (dated by TCRdb to 2016 to 2017). Receptor libraries were prepared by the immunoSEQ multiplex PCR assay. A mixture of 60 forward primers for TCR Vbeta segments and 13 reverse primers for TCR Jbeta segments was used in the multiplex PCR. TCRdb took this table from immuneACCESS and kept in-frame rearrangements with V and J called. Such tables lack part of the clones; where checked against another copy, unresolved V genes explain under half of the gap, and the rest is unexplained. Here the sample has 70,000 to 95,000 clones; roughly 75% occur a single time. About 1.1% of the sample rests with the top ten. The sequenced sample was PBMCs. The receptors here all came from a male donor in good health and CMV-seronegative.

The V gene is TRBV2, the J gene TRBJ2-1, with D perhaps matching TRBD2 (5 bases). Looked up from germline, CDR1 is SNHLY and CDR2 is FYNNEI. CDR3 length: 16 amino acids. The V and J ends lost 10 bases and 7 bases respectively, with 26 bases between them. DNA of the CDR3: TGTGCCACCTCATCAGCACCCAGCCCCGGGGATAATGAGCAGTTCTTC. Amino acids: CATSSAPSPGDNEQFF.

V usage is TRBV18 and J usage is TRBJ1-4; TRBD1 matches at 10 bases. CDR3 size: 15 residues. Germline CDR1 is KGHSH and CDR2 is LQKENI. Germline trimming cut 4 bases from V and 6 bases from J; bases unmatched to any gene: 5. The CDR3 loop is CASSRDRGEYEKLFF. The DNA of the CDR3 is TGTGCCAGCTCACGGGACAGGGGAGAATATGAAAAACTGTTTTTT.

This clone came up once. The chain carries TRBV7-9 and TRBJ2-2; 7 bases fit TRBD1. Germline V gives CDR1 SEHNR, CDR2 FQNEAQ (reference sequence). This CDR3 contains 13 residues. The V and J ends lost 8 bases and 2 bases, in that order; junction bases with no gene match: 2. CDR3 loop: CASRDRNTGELFF. The CDR3 region has the DNA TGTGCCAGCCGGGACAGAAACACCGGGGAGCTGTTTTTT.

In this sample, this clone turned up once. The chain is built from TRBV6-1 and TRBJ1-5; TRBD1 matches at 7 bases. There are 15 residues in the CDR3. V was pared by 7 bases and J by 7 bases, with 13 bases of the junction left unmatched. In germline, CDR1 is MNHNS, CDR2 SASEGT. The CDR3: CASNPQGSLAQPQHF. CDR3 bases: TGTGCCAGCAACCCACAGGGGTCTTTAGCCCAGCCCCAGCATTTT.

CDR3 in amino acids: CASSYHGQDNYGYTF. For the CDR3, the DNA is TGTGCCAGCAGTTACCACGGACAGGATAACTATGGCTACACCTTC. The J gene is TRBJ1-2, the V gene TRBV6-5; 7 bases align to TRBD1. CDR3 length: 15 residues. After removal of 2 bases from V and 1 base from J, the junction contained 4 bases not matched to a gene. Germline V lookup: CDR1 MNHEY, CDR2 SVGAGI.

The chain couples TRBV5-1 to TRBJ2-7; 9 positions match TRBD1. This CDR3 is built from 16 residues. From germline, CDR1 is SGHRS and CDR2 YFSETQ. After removal of 6 bases from V and 2 bases from J, the junction contained 12 bases not matched to a gene. DNA of the CDR3: TGCGCCAGCACCCAGAGCCCGGGACAGGGACCCTACGAGCAGTACTTC. Translation gives CASTQSPGQGPYEQYF.

V gene TRBV10-3 combines with J gene TRBJ2-5, with 9 nucleotides matching TRBD2. The CDR3 spans 19 residues. Germline V gene lookup returns CDR1 ENHRY and CDR2 SYGVKD. Germline trimming cut 3 bases from V and 4 bases from J; bases unmatched to any gene: 18. This chain's CDR3 is CAISDVDGGAGGPRETQYF. As DNA, the CDR3 is TGTGCCATCAGTGACGTGGACGGCGGTGCGGGGGGGCCGAGAGAGACCCAGTACTTC.

The rearrangement joins TRBV6-6 to TRBJ2-7; D is perhaps TRBD1 (8 bases). V gave up 4 bases and J gave up 5 bases, with 18 bases separating them. The germline CDR1 and CDR2 sequences are MNHNY and SVGAGI (reference sequence). The CDR3 has 15 residues. CDR3 region: CASSFNRGGRDEQYF. The CDR3 DNA sequence: TGTGCCAGCAGTTTTAACAGGGGGGGCAGGGACGAGCAGTACTTC.

V and J are TRBV27 and TRBJ1-5; unclear D gene. V was cut by 2 bases and J by 0 bases, with 8 bases left in between. The CDR3 totals 15 residues. Germline assignment: CDR1 MNHEY and CDR2 SMNVEV (reference sequence). In DNA form, the CDR3 reads TGTGCCAGCAGTTTAGCGGGGTTTAGCAATCAGCCCCAGCATTTT. Protein sequence: CASSLAGFSNQPQHF.

The V and J genes are TRBV4-3 and TRBJ2-5; 7 bases match TRBD1. This CDR3 region has 14 residues. Germline lookup yields CDR1 LGHNA and CDR2 YSLEER. With 4 bases clipped from V and 3 bases from J, the junction kept 5 bases outside the gene matches. The CDR3 nucleotides read TGCGCCAGCAGCCGAGGAACAGGGGAAGAGACCCAGTACTTC. It codes for CASSRGTGEETQYF.

The V call is TRBV9, the J call TRBJ1-4, with a weak D call TRBD1 (5 bases). With 0 bases removed from V and 8 bases from J, the gap between germline ends came to 11 bases. Germline CDR1 SGDLS, CDR2 YYNGEE. This CDR3 region has 14 residues. The DNA of the CDR3 is TGTGCCAGCAGCGTAGGGGGCGAAGACGAAAAACTGTTTTTT. It yields the protein CASSVGGEDEKLFF.

V gene TRBV18 combines with J gene TRBJ2-6; TRBD1 might be the D (6 bases). The length of the CDR3 is 16 residues. Trimming pared 1 base from V and 4 bases from J, leaving 11 bases between. Germline loops: CDR1 KGHSH, CDR2 LQKENI. The CDR3 here is CASSPLRQAGANVLTF. Here the CDR3 DNA reads TGTGCCAGCTCACCACTCAGACAGGCGGGGGCCAACGTCCTGACTTTC.